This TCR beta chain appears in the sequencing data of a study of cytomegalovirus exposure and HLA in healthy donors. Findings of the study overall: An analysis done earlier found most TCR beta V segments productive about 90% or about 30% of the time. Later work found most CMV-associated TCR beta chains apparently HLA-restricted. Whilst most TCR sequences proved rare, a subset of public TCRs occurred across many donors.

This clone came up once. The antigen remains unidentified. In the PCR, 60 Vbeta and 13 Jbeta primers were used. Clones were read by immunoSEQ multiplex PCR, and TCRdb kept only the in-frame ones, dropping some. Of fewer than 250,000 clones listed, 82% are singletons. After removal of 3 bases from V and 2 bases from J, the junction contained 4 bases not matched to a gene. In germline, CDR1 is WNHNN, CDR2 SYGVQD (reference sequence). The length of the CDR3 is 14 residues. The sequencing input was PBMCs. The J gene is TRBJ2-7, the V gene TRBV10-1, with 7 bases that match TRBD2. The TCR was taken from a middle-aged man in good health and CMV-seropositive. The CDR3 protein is CASSEGGSAYEQYF. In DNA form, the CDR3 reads TGCGCCAGCAGTGAAGGCGGGAGCGCCTACGAGCAGTACTTC.